What follows are 28 T cell receptor beta chains derived from one specimen sequenced in a study of blood T cell repertoires in COVID-19. Measured with immunoSEQ multiplex PCR; TCRdb has only the in-frame clones, and not every one. The data contain more than 110,000 clones, roughly 91% of them singletons. The sequencing sample was made of peripheral blood. These receptor sequences come from a man aged 55 to 70 with active or convalescent COVID-19.

The V call is TRBV15, the J call TRBJ2-5, with D maybe TRBD1 (6 bases). Germline V gene lookup returns CDR1 LNHNV and CDR2 YYDKDF (reference sequence). The V end was cut by 0 bases, the J end by 5 bases, with 13 bases between. This CDR3 is 15 amino acids long. Written as DNA, the CDR3 is TGTGCCACCAGCAGAGATCCAGGGGCGCGGGAGACCCAGTACTTC. Translating it yields CATSRDPGARETQYF.

The chain joins TRBV5-4 to TRBJ1-2; D unresolved. The V end was cut by 6 bases, the J end by 8 bases, with 17 bases between. Germline CDR1 and CDR2: SGHNT and YYREEE (reference sequence). The CDR3 has 13 residues. CDR3 sequence (DNA): TGTGCCAGCACGTTTTCAGTGACGCGGGGCTACACCTTC. Translating it yields CASTFSVTRGYTF.

The chain carries TRBV30 and TRBJ2-2; D ambiguous. CDR1 is GTSNPN, CDR2 SVGIG, per germline (reference sequence). V lost 0 bases, J lost 6 bases, and 14 bases lay in between. This CDR3 is built from 15 residues. CDR3 region: CAWSVTPHSAGELFF. For the CDR3, the DNA is TGTGCCTGGAGTGTCACTCCGCATTCGGCCGGGGAGCTGTTTTTT.

CDR3 DNA sequence: TGTGCCAGCTCACCACTTGGGGGGAATGATGAAAAACTGTTTTTT. It is translated as CASSPLGGNDEKLFF. This rearrangement joins TRBV18 to TRBJ1-4; D perhaps matches TRBD1 (5 bases). The germline V and J ends were trimmed by 1 base and 6 bases, with 12 bases remaining between them. This CDR3 is 15 amino acids long. CDR1 is KGHSH and CDR2 is LQKENI in the germline V gene.

The chain couples TRBV10-3 to TRBJ2-1; 11 bases map to TRBD2. Germline CDR1 reads ENHRY; CDR2 reads SYGVKD. The CDR3 loop spans 18 amino acids. After removal of 3 bases from V and 6 bases from J, the junction contained 13 bases not matched to a gene. CDR3 sequence: CAISDPNGRTSGSNEQFF. For the CDR3, the DNA is TGTGCCATCAGTGACCCCAATGGTCGTACTAGCGGGAGCAATGAGCAGTTCTTC.

The CDR3 loop is CASSLGGPNTEAFF. DNA for the CDR3: TGTGCCAGTAGCCTGGGAGGGCCGAACACTGAAGCTTTCTTT. The rearrangement joins TRBV19 to TRBJ1-1; D gene ambiguous. In germline, CDR1 is LNHDA, CDR2 SQIVND (reference sequence). CDR3 length equals 14 residues. V was shortened by 6 bases and J by 1 base, with 12 bases between the two germline ends.

This rearrangement joins TRBV4-2 to TRBJ2-5; D perhaps matches TRBD1 (5 bases). There are 14 residues in the CDR3. Trimming took 1 base from V and 5 from J, leaving 11 bases between them. Germline V gene data show CDR1 as LGHNA and CDR2 as YNFKEQ. As DNA, the CDR3 is TGTGCCAGCAGCCAAGGGACATTGGGGGAGACCCAGTACTTC. Amino acid sequence: CASSQGTLGETQYF.

This chain connects TRBV2 to TRBJ2-2, with TRBD1 matching 10 bases. The V gene end was trimmed by 4 bases and the J gene end by 7 bases; junction bases not matched to a gene: 6. CDR3 length: 15 amino acids. CDR1 and CDR2 (germline): SNHLY, FYNNEI. CDR3 nucleotides: TGTGCCAGCAGTGGACAGGGGGCCATGGTCGGGGAGCTGTTTTTT. Amino acid sequence: CASSGQGAMVGELFF.

The chain couples TRBV25-1 to TRBJ1-1; 7 nucleotides align to TRBD1. CDR3 length: 13 residues. Germline V gene sequence: CDR1 MGHDK, CDR2 SYGVNS. The V segment lost 4 bases and the J segment 4 bases; nucleotides outside the gene matches: 3. CDR3 region: CASSAPGGTEAFF. The CDR3 DNA reads as TGTGCCAGCAGTGCTCCAGGGGGCACTGAAGCTTTCTTT.

The V gene is TRBV6-1, the J gene TRBJ2-3; 11 nucleotides agree with TRBD2. V lost 0 bases and J lost 0; bases outside the gene matches: 5. Looked up from germline, CDR1 is MNHNS and CDR2 is SASEGT. The CDR3 runs 18 residues. CDR3 nucleotides: TGTGCCAGCAGTGAAGCCGGGGGACTAGCGGCTAGCACAGATACGCAGTATTTT. Amino acids: CASSEAGGLAASTDTQYF.

V usage is TRBV6-2 or TRBV6-3 and J usage is TRBJ1-5, with TRBD1 matching 11 bases. The V segment lost 5 bases and the J segment 11 bases; nucleotides outside the gene matches: 11. Per the germline V gene, CDR1 is MNHEY and CDR2 is SVGEGT. The length of the CDR3 is 15 residues. CDR3 in amino acids: CASSAGTGGIITQHF. CDR3 DNA: TGTGCCAGCAGTGCCGGGACAGGGGGGATCATAACCCAGCATTTT.

The chain joins TRBV2 to TRBJ1-5; D remains ambiguous. Trimming removed 6 bases from V and 2 bases from J, with 14 bases in between. This CDR3 contains 15 residues. CDR1 SNHLY and CDR2 FYNNEI come from the germline V gene. The CDR3: CASRGTTGGNQPQHF. DNA for the CDR3: TGTGCCAGCAGGGGAACGACCGGGGGCAATCAGCCCCAGCATTTT.

V usage is TRBV5-1 and J usage is TRBJ2-3, with 8 bases aligning to TRBD1. Looked up from germline, CDR1 is SGHRS and CDR2 is YFSETQ. The CDR3 runs to 14 residues. V lost 0 bases and J lost 6; bases outside the gene matches: 3. In nucleotides, the CDR3 is TGCGCCAGCAGCTTGGTACAGGGGGGCGATACGCAGTATTTT. This sequence encodes CASSLVQGGDTQYF.

This clone is a singleton in its sample. CDR3 protein: CASSDPAGLAYEQYF. The CDR3 nucleotides are TGTGCCAGCAGTGACCCAGCGGGTTTAGCCTACGAGCAGTACTTC. The V gene is TRBV2, the J gene TRBJ2-7; D might be TRBD2 (6 bases). Looked up from germline, CDR1 is SNHLY and CDR2 is FYNNEI. Deletions cut 3 bases from V and 2 bases from J, with 14 bases between. The CDR3 is 15 amino acids.

This rearrangement joins TRBV13 to TRBJ2-5, with D unclear. Between the trimmed V and J ends, which lost 2 bases and 1 base, there was a span of 5 bases. The CDR3 extends over 13 amino acids. Germline lookup yields CDR1 PRHDT and CDR2 FYEKMQ (reference sequence). The CDR3 DNA reads as TGTGCCAGCAGCTTATCTATCCAAGAGACCCAGTACTTC. It yields the protein CASSLSIQETQYF.

This sequence joins TRBV7-6 and TRBJ1-1; 7 bases map to TRBD1. The CDR3 contains 13 residues. Germline assignment: CDR1 SGHVS and CDR2 FNYEAQ. The V segment lost 5 bases and the J segment 3 bases; nucleotides outside the gene matches: 3. This CDR3 reads CASSIGTDTEAFF. The CDR3 DNA is TGTGCCAGCAGCATAGGGACAGACACTGAAGCTTTCTTT.

This chain joins TRBV7-9 and TRBJ2-1; no clear D gene. The CDR3 sequence is 13 residues long. V dropped 5 bases and J dropped 9 bases, with 14 bases sitting between them. CDR1 is SEHNR, CDR2 FQNEAQ, per germline (reference sequence). CDR3 sequence: CASSQDVRVEQFF. CDR3 DNA sequence: TGTGCCAGCAGCCAAGACGTACGGGTTGAGCAGTTCTTC.

V usage is TRBV4-2 and J usage is TRBJ1-2; 7 nucleotides agree with TRBD1. The germline V gene has CDR1 LGHNA and CDR2 YNFKEQ. V shed 4 bases and J 8 bases; nucleotides not matched to a gene: 10. The CDR3 length is 14 residues. The DNA for the CDR3 is TGTGCCAGCAGCCCGACAGGGCGAGTAGAGGGCTACACCTTC. Protein: CASSPTGRVEGYTF.

The genes are TRBV7-2 and TRBJ2-3; possible D gene TRBD2, 5 bases. V was cut by 1 base and J by 0 bases, with 11 bases left in between. In germline, CDR1 is SGHTA, CDR2 FQGNSA. This CDR3 contains 16 residues. The CDR3 DNA reads TGTGCCAGCAGCTTAGTAGGAGGTACCAGCACAGATACGCAGTATTTT. Translation gives CASSLVGGTSTDTQYF.

This rearrangement joins TRBV12-2 to TRBJ2-7; the table calls TRBD2, which could not be checked here. TRBV12-2 is a known pseudogene. This CDR3 spans 20 amino acids. The CDR3 sequence is CASRLAGREAFLGYRSEQYF. DNA for the CDR3: TGTGCAAGTCGCTTAGCGGGTCGGGAGGCCTTCCTCGGTTACCGGAGCGAGCAGTACTTC.

CDR3 sequence: CASSPLGQDQFF. The CDR3, as DNA: TGTGCCAGCTCACCCCTGGGCCAAGACCAGTTCTTC. The V and J genes are TRBV18 and TRBJ2-1; no definite D call. Trimming stripped 3 bases from V and 13 bases from J, with 13 bases between. The CDR3 is made up of 12 amino acids. In germline, CDR1 is KGHSH, CDR2 LQKENI. Full variable domain (missing parts from reference TRBV18 and TRBJ2-1): NAGVMQNPRHLVRRRGQEARLRCSPMKGHSHVYWYRQLPEEGLKFMVYLQKENIIDESGMPKERFSAEFPKEGPSILRIQQVVRGDSAAYFCASSPLGQDQFFGPGTRLTVL.

Only a few counts were recorded for this clone. This chain links TRBV30 with TRBJ1-5, with D perhaps TRBD1 (5 bases). The germline V gene has CDR1 GTSNPN and CDR2 SVGIG (reference sequence). The CDR3 loop spans 14 amino acids. Deletions cut 2 bases from V and 3 bases from J, with 11 bases between. The CDR3 region is CAWSITGFNQPQHF. DNA of the CDR3: TGTGCCTGGAGTATTACAGGTTTCAATCAGCCCCAGCATTTT.

Only one count was recorded for this clone. The V and J genes are TRBV18 and TRBJ1-3, with 7 bases matching TRBD1. This CDR3 region has 16 residues. Per germline, CDR1 KGHSH and CDR2 LQKENI. After removal of 5 bases from V and 4 bases from J, the junction contained 11 bases not matched to a gene. DNA for the CDR3: TGTGCCAGCTCAACCGGGACAGTAACGACCGGAAACACCATATATTTT. This gives the protein CASSTGTVTTGNTIYF.

CDR3 protein: CASSYGRGSTDTQYF. CDR3 DNA: TGTGCCAGCAGTTACGGGCGGGGGAGCACAGATACGCAGTATTTT. The chain employs TRBV6-5 and TRBJ2-3, with TRBD2 matching 7 bases. Germline-derived CDR1 and CDR2 are MNHEY and SVGAGI. This CDR3 is built from 15 residues. V gave up 2 bases and J gave up 0 bases; unmatched junction bases: 2.

This chain uses TRBV5-1 with TRBJ2-5; 10 bases fit TRBD2. In germline, CDR1 is SGHRS, CDR2 YFSETQ. CDR3 length equals 15 residues. V was pared by 4 bases and J by 5 bases, with 8 bases of the junction left unmatched. The CDR3 region is CASSEPLAGEETQYF. The CDR3 coding sequence is TGCGCCAGCAGCGAGCCTCTAGCGGGAGAGGAGACCCAGTACTTC.

The J gene is TRBJ2-2, the V gene TRBV24-1; 7 bases align to TRBD2. The ends lost 12 bases at V and 4 bases at J; junction bases unmatched: 10. This CDR3 has 14 amino acids. Germline loops: CDR1 KGHDR, CDR2 SFDVKD. In nucleotides, the CDR3 is TGTGCCGCAGAGCGGGGAGGAGGCACCGGGGAGCTGTTTTTT. Amino acid sequence: CAAERGGGTGELFF.

The chain recombines TRBV12-5 with TRBJ1-1; a weak D match, TRBD1 (6 bases). V was clipped by 7 bases and J by 4 bases, with 13 bases between them. Germline V gene sequence: CDR1 LGHNT, CDR2 FRNRAP. This CDR3 contains 13 residues. CDR3 in DNA: TGTGCTAGTGCCCTGGGACACCTCACTGAAGCTTTCTTT. This encodes CASALGHLTEAFF.

The V gene is TRBV5-1, the J gene TRBJ2-1; D is possibly TRBD1 (5 bases). The CDR3 is 15 residues long. V was trimmed by 0 bases and J by 3 bases, leaving 10 bases between them. Germline CDR1 is SGHRS and CDR2 is YFSETQ. CDR3 coding DNA: TGCGCCAGCAGCTTGGAAGGACATATCTACAATGAGCAGTTCTTC. Translated, it gives CASSLEGHIYNEQFF.